This T cell receptor (beta chain) came from a study of T cell repertoires in cytomegalovirus infection. Across the study: The authors relied on CMV epitopes, both recently identified HLA-C-restricted and well-studied HLA-B-restricted. Matching HLA type, along with CMV infection, was indicated by public TCR beta signatures.

General study points: CMV carriers with the relevant HLA were identified by cumulative public TCR beta family frequency. The study found HLA-C-restricted CMV-specific TCR beta clonotypes dominating the ex vivo response.

From the reads, TCRdb called clonotypes with MiXCR, one entry per CDR3 protein. The sample lists approximately 770,000 distinct CDR3 sequences, under 35% occurring once. As for this clonotype: Its antigen is not known.

The specimen comprised cultured CD8+ T cells from PBMCs, sampled from culture after CMV antigen stimulation. The TCR comes from a human donor in good health (CMV status not recorded). Some clones in this sample may be carry-over from other donors' samples.

CDR3 sequence (DNA): TGTGCCAGCAGAGAAAAACCGGGACGATCACGGGATACGCAGTATTTT. As protein: CASREKPGRSRDTQYF. This chain connects TRBV27 to TRBJ2-3; D is possibly TRBD1 or TRBD2 (5 bases each). V lost 6 bases and J 6 bases, leaving 22 bases between the germline ends. The germline gives CDR1 MNHEY, CDR2 SMNVEV (reference sequence). The CDR3 consists of 16 residues.